Listed below are T cell receptor beta chains from one sample, sequenced in a study of T cell changes during pregnancy in multiple sclerosis. This table comes from immunoSEQ multiplex PCR, and its TCRdb copy is limited to in-frame clones, with some not included. This sample has approximately 41,000 clones, with nearly 90% found just once. The source was CD4+ T cells from peripheral blood mononuclear cells, collected in the second trimester of pregnancy. These receptors were taken from a female donor with multiple sclerosis, enrolled in a pregnancy study. Each CDR3 is given without its conserved first and last residue. Clone sizes are given selectively: once, few, many, or a class where the clone is expanded.

clone_size v_call cdr3_aa
NA TRBV6-5 ASRGLADNEQF
once TRBV7-2 ASSLRGGPSGGSGHEQY
NA TRBV5-6 ASTGERVNYGYT
NA TRBV5-5 ASSLSPGGGETQY
NA TRBV4-3 ASSQRSGMNPYEQY
once TRBV5-1 ASSLVSVQETQY
NA TRBV28 ASSAQGDYGYT
NA TRBV5-1 ASALLQGAGRGEAF
NA TRBV19 ASEVGGAVLGETQY
NA TRBV10-1 ASRSRRTSGRAVDTGELF
NA TRBV5-1 ASSLTSGSTGELF
NA TRBV27 ASRLGGNTGELF
NA TRBV7-9 ASSSYRDEEKLF
NA TRBV7-2 ASSLVASATDTQY
NA TRBV18 ASSRKTSGETQY
NA TRBV11-2 ASSPNQQGSTEAF
NA TRBV7-8 ASSWGLAGDGDTQY
NA TRBV10-3 AISEGQVSNQPQH
NA TRBV29-1 SVGTGSNQPQH
NA TRBV19 ASSIVASGGEAF
NA TRBV19 ASSRGGAGRGNTIY
NA TRBV18 ASSQRTGKGGYT
once TRBV5-1 ASSLYAYEQY
NA TRBV27 ASSGQGFYGYT
few TRBV30 AWSVRRGRTEAF
NA TRBV7-9 ASSYVAGGRETQY
NA TRBV7-6 ASSPGGDGANVLT
NA TRBV5-1 ASSLGTGGFPTTNEKLF
NA TRBV5-1 ASSLEQPFSGNTIY
NA TRBV18 ASSPSGTYEQY
NA TRBV5-6 ASSLDRGRDIQY
NA TRBV5-1 ASSITGTVNEKLF
NA TRBV9 ASSLRLAGELF
NA TRBV2 ASSVYAGLSTDTQY
NA TRBV11-3 ASSLLDEQF
NA TRBV2 ASRVTDLNTGELF
NA TRBV7-3 ASSLSGSTDTQY
NA TRBV28 ASSLSASGSSYEQY
few TRBV30 AWSSGHSNTEAF
NA TRBV5-1 ASSRGTSGQETQY
NA TRBV6-1 ASTMLGTGGSAF
NA TRBV7-2 ASSFGSGSYNEQF
few TRBV6-5 ASKTERVGGYT
NA TRBV4-3 ASSQEASGSGEQF
NA TRBV6-1 ASSELREASYEQY
NA TRBV19 ASSIVIRTGYNEQF
NA TRBV7-7 ASSLALGSGRAAYNEQF
NA TRBV25-1 ASSENQGRGF